This T cell receptor beta chain derives from a study of cytomegalovirus exposure and HLA in healthy donors. Primers for the PCR totalled 60 Vbeta and 13 Jbeta. Sequenced by immunoSEQ multiplex PCR; TCRdb stores in-frame clones only, minus some. The sample carries 150,000 to 200,000 clones, about 86% recorded once. In regard to this clone: An end of the junction differs from the germline gene, which may be a read error.

The sequenced sample consisted of PBMCs. This TCR was recovered from a woman younger than 35 in good health and CMV-seropositive.

CDR3 residues: CASNQGRSGNTIYF. The CDR3, as DNA: TGTGCTAGTAACCAGGGTCGCTCTGGAAACACCATATATTTT. The rearrangement uses TRBV19 and TRBJ1-3, with D possibly matching TRBD1 (5 bases). The CDR3 has 14 residues. The germline gives CDR1 LNHDA, CDR2 SQIVND (reference sequence).